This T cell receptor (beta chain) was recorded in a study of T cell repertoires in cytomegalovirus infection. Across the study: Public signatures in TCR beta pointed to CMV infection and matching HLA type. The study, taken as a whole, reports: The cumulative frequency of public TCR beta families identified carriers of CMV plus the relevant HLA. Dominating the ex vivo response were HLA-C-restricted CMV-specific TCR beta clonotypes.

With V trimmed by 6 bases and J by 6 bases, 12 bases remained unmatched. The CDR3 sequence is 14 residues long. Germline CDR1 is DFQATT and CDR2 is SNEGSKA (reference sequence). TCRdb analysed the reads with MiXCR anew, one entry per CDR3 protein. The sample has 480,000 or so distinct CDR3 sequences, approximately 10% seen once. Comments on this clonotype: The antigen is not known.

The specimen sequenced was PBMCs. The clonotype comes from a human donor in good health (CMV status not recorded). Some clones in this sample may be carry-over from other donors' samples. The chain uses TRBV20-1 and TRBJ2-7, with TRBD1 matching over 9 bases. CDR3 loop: CSAGEVQGAREQYF. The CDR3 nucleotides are TGCAGTGCGGGGGAGGTACAGGGGGCTCGCGAGCAGTACTTC.